This TCR beta chain emerged from a study of T cell responses to AZD1222 COVID-19 vaccine. Germline-derived CDR1 and CDR2 are LNHNV and YYDKDF (reference sequence). This CDR3 is 13 amino acids long. V was clipped by 8 bases and J by 1 base, with 8 bases between them. The table came from immunoSEQ multiplex PCR; TCRdb's copy has only in-frame clones and leaves some out. The sample shows 150,000 to 190,000 clones, roughly 90% of them seen only once. Some second doses came at about 4 weeks and others at about 12 weeks; these were pooled. The source material was peripheral blood, sampled 28 days after the second AZD1222 dose. The chain links TRBV15 to TRBJ2-2; D unresolved. This clonotype was obtained from an adult who received the AZD1222 COVID-19 vaccine. In DNA, the CDR3 is TGTGCCACCGGCGAGGTGAACACCGGGGAGCTGTTTTTT. This encodes CATGEVNTGELFF.